The entry that follows covers one T cell receptor (beta chain) sequence. The data were taken from a study of T cell responses to AZD1222 COVID-19 vaccine. This table comes from immunoSEQ multiplex PCR, and its TCRdb copy is limited to in-frame clones, with some not included. The table has some 130,000 clones, around 87% seen once. The CDR3 is made up of 12 amino acids. Per germline, CDR1 LNHNV and CDR2 YYDKDF (reference sequence). Trimming cost V 6 bases and J 5 bases, with 8 bases left between them. The material was peripheral blood, obtained on day 0 of AZD1222 vaccination. The source of this sequence is an adult in good health. The chain carries TRBV15 and TRBJ1-5; a possible D gene is TRBD1 (5 bases). This chain's CDR3 is CATRTVDQPQHF. The CDR3 coding sequence is TGTGCCACCAGGACAGTAGATCAGCCCCAGCATTTT. The variable domain in full, with the rest retrieved from reference TRBV15 and TRBJ1-5, is DAMVIQNPRYQVTQFGKPVTLSCSQTLNHNVMYWYQQKSSQAPKLLFHYYDKDFNNEADTPDNFQSRRPNTSFCFLDIRSPGLGDTAMYLCATRTVDQPQHFGDGTRLSIL.